This T cell receptor (beta chain) is drawn from a study of long-term antiretroviral therapy in people with HIV. On the study more broadly: Of all samples, the earliest predate the 2015 immediate-ART recommendation by about a decade.

Broader study findings: ART adherence, viral resistance and therapy changes were undocumented.

Points on this clone: Its target is unknown.

Survey-level resolution applied to immunoSEQ assay v3.0. The method was immunoSEQ multiplex PCR; TCRdb's version includes in-frame clones alone and lacks a portion of them. This repertoire shows fewer than 55,000 clones, roughly 96% found once; its top ten account for about 2.6%. The germline V gene has CDR1 SEHNR and CDR2 FQNEAQ (reference sequence). The CDR3 has 14 amino acids. V dropped 3 bases and J dropped 8; count of bases not matched to a gene: 4. The TCR was taken from a woman aged 45-65 years with HIV. This chain connects TRBV7-9 to TRBJ1-4; 9 bases are a match to TRBD1. The sample consisted of unsorted PBMCs, taken 3.7 years after starting antiretroviral therapy. The chain's CDR3 is CASSFGDREEKLFF. The CDR3 nucleotides read TGTGCCAGCAGCTTTGGGGACAGGGAAGAAAAACTGTTTTTT.